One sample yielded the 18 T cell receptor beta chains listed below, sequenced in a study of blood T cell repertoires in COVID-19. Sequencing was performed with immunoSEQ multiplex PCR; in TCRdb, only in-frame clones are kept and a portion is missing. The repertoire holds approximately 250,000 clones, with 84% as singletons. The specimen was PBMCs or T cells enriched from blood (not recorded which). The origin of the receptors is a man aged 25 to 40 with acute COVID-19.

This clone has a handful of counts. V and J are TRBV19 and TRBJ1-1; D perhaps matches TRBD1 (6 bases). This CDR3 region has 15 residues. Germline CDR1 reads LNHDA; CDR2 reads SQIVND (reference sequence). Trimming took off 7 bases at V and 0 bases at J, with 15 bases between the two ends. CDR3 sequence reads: CASIGGAPMNTEAFF. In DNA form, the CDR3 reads TGTGCCAGTATAGGGGGGGCACCTATGAACACTGAAGCTTTCTTT. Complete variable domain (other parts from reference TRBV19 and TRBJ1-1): DGGITQSPKYLFRKEGQNVTLSCEQNLNHDAMYWYRQDPGQGLRLIYYSQIVNDFQKGDIAEGYSVSREKKESFPLTVTSAQKNPTAFYLCASIGGAPMNTEAFFGQGTRLTVV.

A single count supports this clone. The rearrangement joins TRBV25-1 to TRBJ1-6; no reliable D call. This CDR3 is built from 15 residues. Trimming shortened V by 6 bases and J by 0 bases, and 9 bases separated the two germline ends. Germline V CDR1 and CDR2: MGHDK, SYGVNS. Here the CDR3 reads CASRGDSSYNSPLHF. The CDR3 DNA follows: TGTGCCAGCAGGGGCGATAGCTCCTATAATTCACCCCTCCACTTT.

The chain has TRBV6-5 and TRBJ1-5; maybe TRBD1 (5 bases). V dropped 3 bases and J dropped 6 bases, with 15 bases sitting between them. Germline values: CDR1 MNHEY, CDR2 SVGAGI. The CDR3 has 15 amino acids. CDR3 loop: CASSYQGTPGQPQHF. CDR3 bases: TGTGCCAGCAGTTATCAGGGTACGCCGGGTCAGCCCCAGCATTTT.

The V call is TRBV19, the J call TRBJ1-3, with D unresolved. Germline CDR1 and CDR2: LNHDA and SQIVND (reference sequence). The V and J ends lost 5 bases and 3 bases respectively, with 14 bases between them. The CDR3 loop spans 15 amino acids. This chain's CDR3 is CASSPLSAGGNTIYF. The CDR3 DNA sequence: TGTGCCAGTAGTCCTCTCAGCGCGGGTGGAAACACCATATATTTT.

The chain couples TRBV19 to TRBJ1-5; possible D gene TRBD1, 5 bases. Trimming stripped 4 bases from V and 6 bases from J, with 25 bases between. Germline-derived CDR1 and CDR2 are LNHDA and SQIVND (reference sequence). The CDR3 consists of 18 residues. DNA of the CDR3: TGTGCCAGTAGTACAGAACGACAGACGGGAGCCCGAGGTCAGCCCCAGCATTTT. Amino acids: CASSTERQTGARGQPQHF.

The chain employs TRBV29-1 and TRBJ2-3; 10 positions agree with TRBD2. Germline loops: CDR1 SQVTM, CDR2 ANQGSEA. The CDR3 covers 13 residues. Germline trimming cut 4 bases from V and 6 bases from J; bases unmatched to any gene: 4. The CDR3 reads CSVALAGRDTQYF. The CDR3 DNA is TGCAGCGTTGCACTAGCGGGGAGGGATACGCAGTATTTT.

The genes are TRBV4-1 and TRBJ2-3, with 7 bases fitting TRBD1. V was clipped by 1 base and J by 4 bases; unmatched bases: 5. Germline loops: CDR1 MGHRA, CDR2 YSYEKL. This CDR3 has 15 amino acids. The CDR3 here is CASSQVVQGADTQYF. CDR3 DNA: TGCGCCAGCAGCCAAGTCGTCCAGGGGGCAGATACGCAGTATTTT.

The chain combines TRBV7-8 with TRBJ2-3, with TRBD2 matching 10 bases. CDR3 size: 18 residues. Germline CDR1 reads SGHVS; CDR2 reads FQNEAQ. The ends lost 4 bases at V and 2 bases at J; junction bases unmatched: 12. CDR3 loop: CASSSPRDSGGLTDTQYF. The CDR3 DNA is TGTGCCAGCAGCTCCCCTCGAGATAGCGGGGGGCTCACAGATACGCAGTATTTT.

The DNA of the CDR3 is TGTGCCAGCACCCCGACAGCGTTAAACACTGAAGCTTTCTTT. Amino acid sequence: CASTPTALNTEAFF. The rearrangement joins TRBV28 to TRBJ1-1; D is possibly TRBD1 (5 bases). V dropped 7 bases and J dropped 2 bases, with 14 bases sitting between them. Germline V gives CDR1 MDHEN, CDR2 SYDVKM. This CDR3 contains 14 residues. Based on the CDR3 plus reference TRBV28 and TRBJ1-1, the full variable domain is DVKVTQSSRYLVKRTGEKVFLECVQDMDHENMFWYRQDPGLGLRLIYFSYDVKMKEKGDIPEGYSVSREKKERFSLILESASTNQTSMYLCASTPTALNTEAFFGQGTRLTVV.

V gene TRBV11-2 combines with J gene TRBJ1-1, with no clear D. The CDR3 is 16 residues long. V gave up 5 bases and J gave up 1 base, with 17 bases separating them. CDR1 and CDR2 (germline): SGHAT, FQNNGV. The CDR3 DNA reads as TGTGCCAGCAGCCTTTTCACCGAACTTAGGAACACTGAAGCTTTCTTT. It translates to CASSLFTELRNTEAFF.

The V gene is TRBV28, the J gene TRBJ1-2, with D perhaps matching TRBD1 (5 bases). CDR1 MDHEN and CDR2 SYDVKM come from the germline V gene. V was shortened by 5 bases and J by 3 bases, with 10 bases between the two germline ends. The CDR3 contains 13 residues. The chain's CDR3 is CASSHGGDYGYTF. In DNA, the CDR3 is TGTGCCAGCAGTCACGGGGGAGACTATGGCTACACCTTC.

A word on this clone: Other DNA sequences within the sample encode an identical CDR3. CDR3 in amino acids: CASSQGRGGNQPQHF. CDR3 coding DNA: TGTGCCAGCAGCCAAGGTCGGGGTGGGAATCAGCCCCAGCATTTT. This chain connects TRBV3-1 (or the pseudogene TRBV3-2) to TRBJ1-5; no firm D call. The CDR3 spans 15 residues. The ends were cut back, 1 base at V and 4 bases at J, with 11 bases in the middle. Germline lookup yields CDR1 LGHDT and CDR2 YNNKEL (reference sequence).

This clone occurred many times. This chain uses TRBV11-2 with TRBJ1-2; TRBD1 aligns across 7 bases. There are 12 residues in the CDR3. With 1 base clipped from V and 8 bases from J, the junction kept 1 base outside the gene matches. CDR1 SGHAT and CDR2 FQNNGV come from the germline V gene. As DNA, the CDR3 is TGTGCCAGCAGCTTAGGAGGGGGCGGCTACACCTTC. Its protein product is CASSLGGGGYTF.

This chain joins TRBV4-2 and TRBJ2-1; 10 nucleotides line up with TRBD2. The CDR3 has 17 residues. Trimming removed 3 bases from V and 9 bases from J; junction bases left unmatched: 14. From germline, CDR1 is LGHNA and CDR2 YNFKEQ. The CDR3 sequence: CASSQIGTGTSVPEQFF. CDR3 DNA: TGTGCCAGCAGCCAGATTGGAACCGGGACTAGCGTACCTGAGCAGTTCTTC.

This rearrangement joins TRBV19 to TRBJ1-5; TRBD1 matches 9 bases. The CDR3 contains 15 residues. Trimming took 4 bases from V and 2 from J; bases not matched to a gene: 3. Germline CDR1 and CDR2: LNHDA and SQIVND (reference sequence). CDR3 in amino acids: CASSSWTGGNQPQHF. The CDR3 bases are TGTGCCAGTAGTAGCTGGACAGGGGGCAATCAGCCCCAGCATTTT.

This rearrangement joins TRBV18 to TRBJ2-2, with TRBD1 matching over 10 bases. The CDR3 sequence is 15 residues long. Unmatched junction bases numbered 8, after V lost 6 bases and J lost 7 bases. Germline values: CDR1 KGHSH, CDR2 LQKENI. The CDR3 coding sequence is TGTGCCAGCTCTGGGGACAGGGGACGCGGCGGGGAGCTGTTTTTT. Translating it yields CASSGDRGRGGELFF.

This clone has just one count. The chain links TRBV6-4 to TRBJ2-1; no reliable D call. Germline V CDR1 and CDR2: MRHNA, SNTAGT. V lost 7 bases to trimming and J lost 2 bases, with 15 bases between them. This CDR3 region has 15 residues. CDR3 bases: TGTGCCAGCACCCTTGGGCCCCCCGCCTACAATGAGCAGTTCTTC. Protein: CASTLGPPAYNEQFF.

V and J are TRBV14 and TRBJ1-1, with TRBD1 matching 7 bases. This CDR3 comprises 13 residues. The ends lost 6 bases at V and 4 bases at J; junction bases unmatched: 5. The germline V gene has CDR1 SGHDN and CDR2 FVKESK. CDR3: CASRQGSLTEAFF. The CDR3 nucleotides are TGTGCCAGCAGACAGGGGTCCCTCACTGAAGCTTTCTTT.